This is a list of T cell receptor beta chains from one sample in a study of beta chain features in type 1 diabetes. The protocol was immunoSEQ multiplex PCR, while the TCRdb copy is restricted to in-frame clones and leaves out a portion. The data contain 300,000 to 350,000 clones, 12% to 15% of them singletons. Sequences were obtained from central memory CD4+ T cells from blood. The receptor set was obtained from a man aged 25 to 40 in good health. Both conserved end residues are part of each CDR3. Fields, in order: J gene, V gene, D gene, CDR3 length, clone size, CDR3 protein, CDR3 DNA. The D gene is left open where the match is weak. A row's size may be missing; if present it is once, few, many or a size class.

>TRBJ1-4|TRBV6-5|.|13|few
CASSEIPQGRLFF
TGTGCCAGCAGTGAGATCCCACAGGGAAGACTGTTTTTT
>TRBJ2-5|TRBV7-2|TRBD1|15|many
CASSLEPGGRETQYF
TGTGCCAGCAGCTTAGAGCCAGGGGGCAGAGAGACCCAGTACTTC
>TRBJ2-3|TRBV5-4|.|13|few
CASSKPSTDTQYF
TGTGCCAGCAGCAAGCCTAGCACAGATACGCAGTATTTT
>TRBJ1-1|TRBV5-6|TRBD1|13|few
CASSLGTEESAFF
TGTGCCAGCAGCCTAGGGACAGAAGAGTCGGCTTTCTTT
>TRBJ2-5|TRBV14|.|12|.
CASSQGAETQYF
TGTGCCAGCAGCCAAGGAGCAGAGACCCAGTACTTC
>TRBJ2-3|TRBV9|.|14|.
CASSVGGSTDTQYF
TGTGCCAGCAGCGTCGGCGGAAGCACAGATACGCAGTATTTT
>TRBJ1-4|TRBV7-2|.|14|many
CASSLAGAGEKLFF
TGTGCCAGCAGCTTAGCGGGGGCAGGGGAAAAACTGTTTTTT
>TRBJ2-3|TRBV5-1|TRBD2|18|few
CASSLATSGRPGTDTQYF
TGCGCCAGCAGCTTGGCCACTAGCGGGAGGCCAGGCACAGATACGCAGTATTTT
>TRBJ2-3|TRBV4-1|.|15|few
CASITRSVKADTQYF
TGCGCCAGCATCACAAGATCTGTAAAGGCAGATACGCAGTATTTT
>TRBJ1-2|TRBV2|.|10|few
CASSNYGYTF
TGTGCCAGCAGTAACTATGGCTACACCTTC
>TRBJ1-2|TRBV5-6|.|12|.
CASSFRVGGYTF
TGTGCCAGCAGCTTCCGGGTAGGTGGCTACACCTTC
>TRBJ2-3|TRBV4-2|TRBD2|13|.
CASSPAGVDTQYF
TGTGCCAGCAGCCCAGCGGGGGTAGATACGCAGTATTTT
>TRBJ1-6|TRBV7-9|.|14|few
CASSLSGYNSPLHF
TGTGCCAGCAGCTTATCCGGGTACAATTCACCCCTCCACTTT
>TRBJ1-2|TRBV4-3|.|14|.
CASSKEPGLGGYTF
TGCGCCAGCAGCAAAGAGCCGGGGTTGGGTGGCTACACCTTC
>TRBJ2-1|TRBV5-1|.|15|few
CASRPTGSSYNEQFF
TGCGCCAGCAGGCCGACGGGGAGCTCCTACAATGAGCAGTTCTTC
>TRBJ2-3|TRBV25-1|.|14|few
CASSEEGGTDTQYF
TGTGCCAGCAGTGAAGAGGGCGGCACAGATACGCAGTATTTT
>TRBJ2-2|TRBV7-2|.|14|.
CASSLEQSTGELFF
TGTGCCAGCAGCTTGGAACAGTCCACCGGGGAGCTGTTTTTT
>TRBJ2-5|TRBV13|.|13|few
CASSRNRWETQYF
TGTGCCAGCAGCCGCAACAGGTGGGAGACCCAGTACTTC
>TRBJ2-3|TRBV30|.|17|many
CAWSVLGGGPSTDTQYF
TGTGCCTGGAGTGTACTGGGCGGCGGGCCTAGCACAGATACGCAGTATTTT
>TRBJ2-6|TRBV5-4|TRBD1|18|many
CASSLPGQGPSGANVLTF
TGTGCCAGCAGCTTGCCGGGACAGGGGCCCTCTGGGGCCAACGTCCTGACTTTC
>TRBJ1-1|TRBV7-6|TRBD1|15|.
CASSFRQGANTEAFF
TGTGCCAGCAGCTTCAGACAGGGGGCGAACACTGAAGCTTTCTTT
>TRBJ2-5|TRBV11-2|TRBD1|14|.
CASSQGQGQETQYF
TGTGCCAGCAGCCAAGGACAGGGGCAAGAGACCCAGTACTTC
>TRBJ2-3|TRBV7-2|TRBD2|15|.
CASSLDSGRSDTQYF
TGTGCCAGCAGCTTAGATAGCGGGCGATCAGATACGCAGTATTTT
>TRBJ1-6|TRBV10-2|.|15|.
CATWGPDSHNSPLHF
TGCGCCACCTGGGGGCCGGACAGCCATAATTCACCCCTCCACTTT
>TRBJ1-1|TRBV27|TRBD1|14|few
CASSFTGGRAEAFF
TGTGCCAGCAGTTTCACAGGGGGGAGAGCTGAAGCTTTCTTT
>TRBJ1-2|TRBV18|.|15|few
CASSRSDNSVGGYTF
TGTGCCAGCTCACGATCAGATAATTCTGTAGGTGGCTACACCTTC
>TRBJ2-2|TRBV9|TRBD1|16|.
CASSGVGGLLTGELFF
TGTGCCAGCAGCGGTGTAGGGGGCCTCCTGACCGGGGAGCTGTTTTTT
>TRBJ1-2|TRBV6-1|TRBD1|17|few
CASSEGGQGANYYGYTF
TGTGCCAGCAGTGAAGGGGGACAGGGGGCTAACTACTATGGCTACACCTTC
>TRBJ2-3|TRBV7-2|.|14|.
CASSLAWLTGTQYF
TGTGCCAGCAGCTTAGCCTGGCTTACAGGCACGCAGTATTTT
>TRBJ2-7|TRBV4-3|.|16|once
CASSRPFGGASYEQYF
TGCGCCAGCAGCCGACCCTTTGGGGGGGCCTCCTACGAGCAGTACTTC
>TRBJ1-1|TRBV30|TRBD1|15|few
CAWSLLTGTNTEAFF
TGTGCCTGGAGTTTATTGACAGGGACGAACACTGAAGCTTTCTTT
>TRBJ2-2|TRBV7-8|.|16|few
CASSHGQSINTGELFF
TGTGCCAGCAGCCACGGACAGTCTATCAACACCGGGGAGCTGTTTTTT
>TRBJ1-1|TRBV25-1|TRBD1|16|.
CASSGAGGAWGTEAFF
TGTGCCAGCAGTGGGGCAGGGGGTGCGTGGGGCACTGAAGCTTTCTTT
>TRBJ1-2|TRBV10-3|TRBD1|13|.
CAIGTDISHGYTF
TGTGCCATCGGGACAGACATTTCACATGGCTACACCTTC
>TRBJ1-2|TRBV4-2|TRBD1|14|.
CASSQVEQGVGYTF
TGTGCCAGCAGCCAAGTCGAACAGGGGGTGGGCTACACCTTC
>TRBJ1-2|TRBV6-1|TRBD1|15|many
CASSVAGTANYGYTF
TGTGCCAGCAGTGTGGCCGGGACAGCTAACTATGGCTACACCTTC